The entry that follows covers one T cell receptor (beta chain) sequence. Its target is not known. V lost 7 bases to trimming and J lost 4 bases; unmatched junction nucleotides: 24. The CDR3 covers 18 residues. The germline V gene encodes CDR1 SQVTM and CDR2 ANQGSEA. Primers used in a second PCR of about 7 to 12 cycles were a sample-barcoded 5' primer and a J-beta primer mix. A single record per CDR3 protein comes from TCRdb applying MiXCR to the 5' RACE reads. The data hold roughly 1.4 million distinct CDR3 sequences, with roughly 60% observed a single time. The data are from a study of blood T cells in healthy people across ages. Total RNA extraction produced at least 5.5 micrograms (per sample) for the study. Study findings and constraints: The study could not conclusively compare naive and antigen-experienced cells, given its unsorted PBMCs. Long-lived donors carried more naive CD4+ cells and greater diversity than aged donors. From one million sequenced T cells, diversity estimates were lower bounds.

The chain carries TRBV29-1 and TRBJ2-5; 7 bases match TRBD2. The sequence came from a young man in good health. Sample: blood. The CDR3 reads CSDLQRRVDSGRRETQYF. CDR3 nucleotides: TGCAGCGACCTTCAAAGGCGGGTAGATTCCGGGAGGAGAGAGACCCAGTACTTC.